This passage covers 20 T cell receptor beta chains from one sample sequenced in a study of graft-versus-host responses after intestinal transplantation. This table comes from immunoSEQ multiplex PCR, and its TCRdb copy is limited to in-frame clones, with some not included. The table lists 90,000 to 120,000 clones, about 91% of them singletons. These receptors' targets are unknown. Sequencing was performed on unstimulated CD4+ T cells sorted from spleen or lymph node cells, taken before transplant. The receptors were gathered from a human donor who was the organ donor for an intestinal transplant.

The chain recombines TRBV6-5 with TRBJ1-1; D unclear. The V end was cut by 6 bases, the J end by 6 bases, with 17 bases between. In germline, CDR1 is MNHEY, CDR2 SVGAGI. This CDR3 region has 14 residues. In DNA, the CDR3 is TGTGCCAGCAGAACTGCCTTTCGTCGTGCTGAAGCTTTCTTT. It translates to CASRTAFRRAEAFF.

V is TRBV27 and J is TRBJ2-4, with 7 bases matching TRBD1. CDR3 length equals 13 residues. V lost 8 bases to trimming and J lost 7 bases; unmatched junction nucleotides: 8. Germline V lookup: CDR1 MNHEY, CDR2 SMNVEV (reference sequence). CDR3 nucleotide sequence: TGTGCCAGCTTAGGGGGCGCGAGGAACATTCAGTACTTC. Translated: CASLGGARNIQYF.

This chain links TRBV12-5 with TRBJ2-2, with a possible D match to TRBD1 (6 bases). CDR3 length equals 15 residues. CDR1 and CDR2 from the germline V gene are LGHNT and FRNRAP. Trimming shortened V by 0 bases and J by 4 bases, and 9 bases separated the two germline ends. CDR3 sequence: CASGLVPDSTGELFF. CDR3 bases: TGTGCTAGTGGTTTGGTACCGGACAGCACCGGGGAGCTGTTTTTT.

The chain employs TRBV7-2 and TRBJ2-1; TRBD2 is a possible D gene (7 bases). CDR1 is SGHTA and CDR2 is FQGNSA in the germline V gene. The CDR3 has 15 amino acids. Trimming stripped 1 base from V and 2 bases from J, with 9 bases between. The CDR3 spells CASSLGGGAYNEQFF. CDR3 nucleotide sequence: TGTGCCAGCAGCTTAGGAGGGGGGGCCTACAATGAGCAGTTCTTC.

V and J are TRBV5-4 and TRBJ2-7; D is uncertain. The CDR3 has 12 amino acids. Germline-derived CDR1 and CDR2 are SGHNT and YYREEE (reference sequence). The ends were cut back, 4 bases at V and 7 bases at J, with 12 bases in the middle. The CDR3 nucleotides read TGTGCCAGCAGCCAACCTAACACGGAGCAGTACTTC. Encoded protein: CASSQPNTEQYF.

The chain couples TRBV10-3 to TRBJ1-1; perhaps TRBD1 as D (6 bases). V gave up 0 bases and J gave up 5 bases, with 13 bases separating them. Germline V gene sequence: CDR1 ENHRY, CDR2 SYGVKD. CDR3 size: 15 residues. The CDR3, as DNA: TGTGCCATCAGTGAGTCTCAGGGGCGGGGGACTGAAGCTTTCTTT. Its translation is CAISESQGRGTEAFF.

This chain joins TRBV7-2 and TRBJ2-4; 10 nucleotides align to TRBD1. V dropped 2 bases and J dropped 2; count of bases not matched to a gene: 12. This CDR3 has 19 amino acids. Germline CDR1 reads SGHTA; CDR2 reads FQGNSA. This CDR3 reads CASSLSGFDRGRTKNIQYF. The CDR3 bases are TGTGCCAGCAGCTTATCTGGTTTTGACAGGGGGCGAACCAAAAACATTCAGTACTTC.

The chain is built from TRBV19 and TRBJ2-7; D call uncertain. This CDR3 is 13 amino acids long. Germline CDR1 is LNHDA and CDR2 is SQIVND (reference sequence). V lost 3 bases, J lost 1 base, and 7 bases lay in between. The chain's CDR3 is CASSMDLSYEQYF. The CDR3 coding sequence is TGTGCCAGTAGTATGGACCTGTCCTACGAGCAGTACTTC.

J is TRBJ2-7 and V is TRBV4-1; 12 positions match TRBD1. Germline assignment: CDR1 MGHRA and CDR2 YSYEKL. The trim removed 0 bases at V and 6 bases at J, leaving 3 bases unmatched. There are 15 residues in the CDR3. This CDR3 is CASSQDPGQGAEQYF. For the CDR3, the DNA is TGCGCCAGCAGCCAAGATCCGGGACAGGGGGCCGAGCAGTACTTC.

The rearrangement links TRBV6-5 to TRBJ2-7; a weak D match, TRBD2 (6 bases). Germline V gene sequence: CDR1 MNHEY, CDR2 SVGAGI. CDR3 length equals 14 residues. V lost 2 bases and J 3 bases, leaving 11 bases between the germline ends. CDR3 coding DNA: TGTGCCAGCAGTTACGGGGCGGGGCACTACGAGCAGTACTTC. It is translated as CASSYGAGHYEQYF.

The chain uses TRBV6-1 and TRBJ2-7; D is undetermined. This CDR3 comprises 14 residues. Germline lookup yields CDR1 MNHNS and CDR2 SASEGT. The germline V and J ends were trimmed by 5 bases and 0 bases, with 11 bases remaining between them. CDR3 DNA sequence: TGTGCCAGCAGTAAAGGCCCGGGCTCCTACGAGCAGTACTTC. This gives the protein CASSKGPGSYEQYF.

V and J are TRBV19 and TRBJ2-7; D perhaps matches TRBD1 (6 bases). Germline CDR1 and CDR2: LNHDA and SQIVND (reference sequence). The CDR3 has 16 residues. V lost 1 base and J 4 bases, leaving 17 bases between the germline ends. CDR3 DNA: TGTGCCAGTAGTATAGGATCCGGGACAACTAATTACGAGCAGTACTTC. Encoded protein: CASSIGSGTTNYEQYF.

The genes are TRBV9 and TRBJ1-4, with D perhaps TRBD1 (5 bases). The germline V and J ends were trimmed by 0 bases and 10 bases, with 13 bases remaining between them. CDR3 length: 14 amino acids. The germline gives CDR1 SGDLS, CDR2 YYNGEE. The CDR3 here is CASSVGFTGGKLFF. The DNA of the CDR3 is TGTGCCAGCAGCGTAGGGTTCACGGGGGGAAAACTGTTTTTT.

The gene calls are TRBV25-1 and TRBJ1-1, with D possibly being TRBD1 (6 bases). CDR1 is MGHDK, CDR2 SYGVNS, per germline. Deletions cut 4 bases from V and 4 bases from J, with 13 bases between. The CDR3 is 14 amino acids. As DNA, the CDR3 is TGTGCCAGCAGTGGCTCTACAGGGCCCACTGAAGCTTTCTTT. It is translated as CASSGSTGPTEAFF. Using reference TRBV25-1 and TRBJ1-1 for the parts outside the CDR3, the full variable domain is EADIYQTPRYLVIGTGKKITLECSQTMGHDKMYWYQQDPGMELHLIHYSYGVNSTEKGDLSSESTVSRIRTEHFPLTLESARPSHTSQYLCASSGSTGPTEAFFGQGTRLTVV.

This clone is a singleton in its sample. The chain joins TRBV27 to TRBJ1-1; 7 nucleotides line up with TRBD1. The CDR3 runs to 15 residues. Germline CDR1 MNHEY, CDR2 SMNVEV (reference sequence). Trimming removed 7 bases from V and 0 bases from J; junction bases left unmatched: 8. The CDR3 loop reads CASTPRQGVNTEAFF. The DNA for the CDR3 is TGTGCCAGCACCCCAAGACAGGGCGTGAACACTGAAGCTTTCTTT.

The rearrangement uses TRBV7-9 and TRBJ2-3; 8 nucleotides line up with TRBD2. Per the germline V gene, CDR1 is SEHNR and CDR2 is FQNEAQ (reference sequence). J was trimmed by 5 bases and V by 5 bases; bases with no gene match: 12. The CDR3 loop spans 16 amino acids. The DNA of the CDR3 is TGTGCCAGCAGCCTTACCCCGGGACTAGATATAGATACGCAGTATTTT. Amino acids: CASSLTPGLDIDTQYF.

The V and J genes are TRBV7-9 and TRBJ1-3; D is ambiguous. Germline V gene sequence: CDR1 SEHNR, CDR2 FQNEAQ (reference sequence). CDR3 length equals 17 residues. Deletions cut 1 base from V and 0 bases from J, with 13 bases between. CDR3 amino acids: CASSLVLGLSSGNTIYF. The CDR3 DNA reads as TGTGCCAGCAGCTTAGTGTTGGGCCTGAGCTCTGGAAACACCATATATTTT.

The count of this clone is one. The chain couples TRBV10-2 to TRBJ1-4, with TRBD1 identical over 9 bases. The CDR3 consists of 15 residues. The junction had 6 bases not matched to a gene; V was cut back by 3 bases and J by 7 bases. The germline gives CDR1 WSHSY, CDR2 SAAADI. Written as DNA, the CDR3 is TGCGCCAGCAGTGAAGGGACAGGGCGTAGTGAAAAACTGTTTTTT. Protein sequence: CASSEGTGRSEKLFF.

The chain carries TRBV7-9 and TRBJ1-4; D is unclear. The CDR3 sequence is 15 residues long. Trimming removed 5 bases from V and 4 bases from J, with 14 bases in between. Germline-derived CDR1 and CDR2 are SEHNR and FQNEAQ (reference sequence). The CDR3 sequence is CASSPPAGDNEKLFF. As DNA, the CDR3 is TGTGCCAGCAGCCCGCCGGCTGGGGATAATGAAAAACTGTTTTTT.

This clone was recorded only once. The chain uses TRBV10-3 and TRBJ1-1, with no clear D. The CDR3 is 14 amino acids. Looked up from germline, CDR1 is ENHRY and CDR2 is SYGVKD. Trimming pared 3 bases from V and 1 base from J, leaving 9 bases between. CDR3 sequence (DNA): TGTGCCATCAGTGAACGGCAGGAGAACACTGAAGCTTTCTTT. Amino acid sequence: CAISERQENTEAFF.